This T cell receptor (beta chain) was identified in a study of blood T cell repertoires in COVID-19 (dated by TCRdb to the early 2020s). Regarding the complete study: Samples from collaborators originated in the United States, Italy and Spain and spanned both the acute and convalescent phases of COVID-19. Where available, HLA class I and class II types were obtained from metadata supplied by the sample provider rather than from assay-based typing. A freely available public database, intended as a resource for researchers studying the immune response to SARS-CoV-2, is where the repertoires were released. The sample metadata nearly always contained a de-identified subject ID, COVID-19 status, age in years and sex. The material from the prospective study consisted of cDNA or gDNA derived from T cells, B-cell-depleted T cells, or PBMCs. Samples came from the ongoing ImmuneRACE study (first 160 participants) plus 1,254 subjects from 6 global collaborators. The dataset comprised deeply sampled blood TCRbeta repertoires from subjects exposed to, actively infected with, or recovered from COVID-19.

The paper as a whole reports these results and caveats: Clinical and demographic metadata were provided uncurated, with the amount varying by source and participant.

The immunoSEQ Assay, a bias-controlled multiplex PCR, was used to amplify TCRbeta CDR3 regions from genomic DNA. In the original analysis: The number of nucleated cells in each sample was estimated from the amplification of reference gene primers within the assay. To quantify the absolute abundance of each unique TCRbeta CDR3 rearrangement, sequence reads were collapsed and filtered. For each sample, productive Simpson clonality was calculated as the square root of Simpson's diversity index over productive rearrangements. The clones in this table, taken by TCRdb from immuneACCESS, are in-frame only. Not every clone is retained; where verified, under half of the shortfall comes from an unresolved V gene, and the cause of the rest is unknown. V and J calls and clone size are those listed in that table; D and trimming were worked out from the DNA. In all, the sample holds 140,000 to 150,000 clones, and 80% to 90% of those were seen once. In total, the top ten clones hold 6.5% to 9.5% of the sample.

Comments on this clone: The clone's antigen remains unknown. No much larger clone exists at a distance of one base, and base qualities are not known.

A distance of 4 bases separates the germline ends of V and J, which lose 1 base and 0 bases respectively. The germline V gene encodes CDR1 SGHVS and CDR2 FQNEAQ. From its cysteine to its phenylalanine, the CDR3 spans 14 amino acids. The CDR3 DNA has 42 bases and is translated from base 1. One collaborating source in Seattle enrolled patients while the patients were actively infected and followed the patients over time throughout the course of disease. Each collaborating institution followed its own protocols to collect whole blood in K2EDTA tubes. Collaborator samples were shipped for TCRbeta analysis as frozen whole blood, isolated PBMCs, or DNA extracted from either sample type.

Source material: peripheral blood. The chain is encoded by TRBV7-8 joined to TRBJ2-1; too little of a D gene remains to name it. This clonotype originated in a woman aged 55-75 years with COVID-19, enrolled during active disease. The CDR3 amino acid sequence is: CASSLDTSYNEQFF. The DNA reads TGTGCCAGCAGCTTAGACACCTCCTACAATGAGCAGTTCTTC.